The source of this TCR beta chain is a study of blood T cell repertoires in COVID-19. In the study overall: Sources were T cells, B-cell-depleted T cells, or PBMCs; the material itself was cDNA or gDNA.

Authors' methods: Estimated nucleated cell counts came from reference gene primer amplification. The assay was immunoSEQ multiplex PCR, and TCRdb's table has in-frame clones only and misses some. The V and J calls and the clone size are those of that table, but D and trimming were determined from the DNA. The data show about 210,000 clones, 80% seen once. Individuals aged 18 to 89 years were recruited from fewer than 30 US areas. Which cohort a participant joined came from the clinical history participants gave. The sample consisted of PBMCs or T cells enriched from blood (not recorded which). The receptor was isolated from a man aged 25 to 40 with acute COVID-19.

CDR3 residues: CSVEGGQGLNTEAFF. The CDR3 DNA reads as TGCAGCGTTGAAGGGGGACAGGGCCTGAACACTGAAGCTTTCTTT. This rearrangement joins TRBV29-1 to TRBJ1-1; 9 positions match TRBD1. V lost 1 base, J lost 0 bases, and 3 bases stayed unmatched. The CDR3 has 15 residues. CDR1 is SQVTM and CDR2 is ANQGSEA in the germline V gene.